This TCR beta chain was documented in a study of blood T cell repertoires in COVID-19. As for the study in general: Samples of COVID-19 (acute and convalescent) were obtained from the United States, Italy and Spain. Sources were T cells, B-cell-depleted T cells, or PBMCs; the material itself was cDNA or gDNA.

TCRdb keeps only in-frame clones here, not all; method: immunoSEQ multiplex PCR. The table lists tens of thousands of clones, about four fifths of them singletons, with about 14% in the top ten. Trimming cost V 1 base and J 5 bases; bases outside gene matches: 4. This CDR3 region has 14 residues. The germline CDR1 and CDR2 sequences are SGHDN and FVKESK. The specimen sequenced was peripheral blood. The chain joins TRBV14 to TRBJ2-7; 8 nucleotides agree with TRBD1. This TCR was sampled from a man aged 50-59 years with active or convalescent COVID-19. The CDR3 DNA sequence: TGTGCCAGCAGCCAAGTCCCAGGGGGCCACGAGCAGTACTTC. This sequence encodes CASSQVPGGHEQYF.